These 11 T cell receptor beta chains originate from one sample sequenced in a study of vaccination effects on CD4 cells after COVID-19 (dated by TCRdb to between 2021 and 2022). After more than 9 days of culture, CD4+ T cells were isolated with the EasySep CD4+ T cell isolation kit. Receptor libraries were prepared by the immunoSEQ multiplex PCR assay. Sourced from immuneACCESS, this table was stored by TCRdb with only in-frame sequences that have V and J called. A share of the clones is absent; for the studies checked, an unresolved V gene accounts for under half, and the remainder has no known explanation. Within this sample are roughly 48,000 clones, with roughly three fifths of them counted one time only. Approximately 5% of the sample is taken by the ten largest. The antigens these receptors bind are not known. The sequenced sample was CD4+ T cells from PBMCs cultured without peptide, obtained before COVID-19 vaccination. Every receptor here comes from a human donor who received a COVID-19 vaccine.

There are a few counts of this clone. The J gene is TRBJ1-5, the V gene TRBV30, with no clear D. The germline gives CDR1 GTSNPN, CDR2 SVGIG (reference sequence). This CDR3 spans 14 amino acids. V lost 1 base and J 0 bases, leaving 7 bases between the germline ends. The CDR3 loop is CAWSGGNSNQPQHF. Here the CDR3 DNA reads TGTGCCTGGAGTGGAGGGAATAGCAATCAGCCCCAGCATTTT.

V gene TRBV14 combines with J gene TRBJ2-7, with 10 bases aligning to TRBD2. CDR3 size: 17 residues. The J segment lost 3 bases and the V segment lost 0 bases, leaving 8 bases of the junction unmatched. Germline V gene data show CDR1 as SGHDN and CDR2 as FVKESK. In DNA, the CDR3 is TGTGCCAGCAGCCAAGATGTAAGCGGGGGGGGACTCTACGAGCAGTACTTC. Translating gives CASSQDVSGGGLYEQYF. The variable domain in full, completed from reference TRBV14 and TRBJ2-7, reads EAGVTQFPSHSVIEKGQTVTLRCDPISGHDNLYWYRRVMGKEIKFLLHFVKESKQDESGMPNNRFLAERTGGTYSTLKVQPAELEDSGVYFCASSQDVSGGGLYEQYFGPGTRLTVT.

This chain joins TRBV2 and TRBJ2-7; 11 nucleotides line up with TRBD2. Germline loops: CDR1 SNHLY, CDR2 FYNNEI. This CDR3 is built from 14 residues. Trimming removed 6 bases from V and 2 bases from J; junction bases left unmatched: 3. Written as DNA, the CDR3 is TGTGCCAGCAGGGTAGCGGGAGGGGCCTACGAGCAGTACTTC. This codes for CASRVAGGAYEQYF.

This clone was counted a single time. The chain is built from TRBV28 and TRBJ2-3; D perhaps matches TRBD2 (5 bases). V was shortened by 4 bases and J by 1 base, with 15 bases between the two germline ends. CDR3 length: 16 amino acids. Germline CDR1 and CDR2: MDHEN and SYDVKM. The CDR3 region is CASSSFIWGGTDTQYF. As DNA, the CDR3 is TGTGCCAGCAGTTCCTTCATCTGGGGAGGCACAGATACGCAGTATTTT.

The V and J genes are TRBV11-2 and TRBJ2-3; 10 positions agree with TRBD2. The CDR3 extends over 16 amino acids. The V gene's germline CDR1 is SGHAT and CDR2 FQNNGV. V was clipped by 6 bases and J by 1 base; unmatched bases: 7. The CDR3 DNA follows: TGTGCCAGCAGAGTTCTAGCGGGGGCTGGCACAGATACGCAGTATTTT. Protein sequence: CASRVLAGAGTDTQYF.

The genes are TRBV4-1 and TRBJ2-3, with D uncertain. V lost 0 bases and J lost 4, with 11 bases in between. This CDR3 is built from 15 residues. Germline lookup yields CDR1 MGHRA and CDR2 YSYEKL. The CDR3 nucleotides read TGCGCCAGCAGCCAAGAAGGCTCAACAGCAGATACGCAGTATTTT. Its protein product is CASSQEGSTADTQYF.

V usage is TRBV30 and J usage is TRBJ1-1; no clear D gene. CDR3 size: 13 residues. In germline, CDR1 is GTSNPN, CDR2 SVGIG (reference sequence). Trimming removed 3 bases from V and 6 bases from J, with 14 bases in between. The CDR3 nucleotides are TGTGCCTGGAGGACCGAGCGACGACCTGAAGCTTTCTTT. Translated, it gives CAWRTERRPEAFF.

CDR3 in amino acids: CASSIVRRETQYF. CDR3 bases: TGTGCCAGTAGTATTGTTAGGCGGGAGACCCAGTACTTC. The chain is built from TRBV19 and TRBJ2-5; no firm D call. The germline V gene encodes CDR1 LNHDA and CDR2 SQIVND (reference sequence). V lost 3 bases and J lost 5, with 10 bases in between. CDR3 length: 13 residues.

The rearrangement uses TRBV2 and TRBJ2-3; no firm D call. The CDR3 sequence is 14 residues long. Germline CDR1 reads SNHLY; CDR2 reads FYNNEI. Trimming shortened V by 6 bases and J by 2 bases, and 12 bases separated the two germline ends. CDR3 DNA sequence: TGTGCCAGCAGGGTCGGCGCGGACACAGATACGCAGTATTTT. Amino acid sequence: CASRVGADTDTQYF.

This clone is a singleton in its sample. The chain is built from TRBV5-1 and TRBJ1-4, with D perhaps matching TRBD1 (5 bases). Per the germline V gene, CDR1 is SGHRS and CDR2 is YFSETQ. Trimming took 0 bases from V and 3 from J, leaving 24 bases between them. The CDR3 extends over 20 amino acids. CDR3 sequence: CASSLDTQGRGVAANEKLFF. In nucleotides, the CDR3 is TGCGCCAGCAGCTTGGACACCCAGGGAAGGGGTGTTGCGGCTAATGAAAAACTGTTTTTT.

This clone has more than one count but fewer than ten. The chain carries TRBV30 and TRBJ1-1; D uncertain. Germline V gene sequence: CDR1 GTSNPN, CDR2 SVGIG (reference sequence). V lost 2 bases to trimming and J lost 0 bases, with 13 bases between them. CDR3 length equals 15 residues. This CDR3 reads CAWSPPGSLNTEAFF. The CDR3 nucleotides read TGTGCCTGGAGTCCCCCGGGGAGCTTGAACACTGAAGCTTTCTTT.